The T cell receptor (beta chain) described here comes from a study of shared clonotypes between healthy human individuals. Broader study findings: For naive CD4 cells, 4% to 5% of clonotypes were shared across a few donors.

This clone was seen once. Its antigen is still unknown. V was cut by 5 bases and J by 3 bases, with 20 bases left in between. The CDR3 spans 17 residues. CDR1 and CDR2 (germline): MNHEY, SMNVEV (reference sequence). The assay was carried out at the deep level. Each cell subset's genomic DNA was divided evenly among several immunoSEQ plates. As handled by the study authors: From ImmunoSEQ came sequences covering only the junction and carrying no quality scores, so filtering differed. Sequenced by immunoSEQ multiplex PCR; TCRdb stores in-frame clones only, minus some. That table gives V, J and clone size, and the DNA gave D and trimming. Of a few hundred thousand clones detected, roughly 97% appear once; the ten largest clones hold approximately 0.057%.

The source of this sequence is a woman in her twenties or thirties in good health. Sequencing was performed on naive CD4+ T cells sorted from blood. Indicated subset: CD45RA+ positively selected. The J gene is TRBJ2-1, the V gene TRBV27; D may be TRBD1 (6 bases). The CDR3 protein is CASSRDRQGMFYNEQFF. The CDR3 coding sequence is TGTGCCAGCAGTCGCGATCGCCAGGGGATGTTCTACAATGAGCAGTTCTTC.